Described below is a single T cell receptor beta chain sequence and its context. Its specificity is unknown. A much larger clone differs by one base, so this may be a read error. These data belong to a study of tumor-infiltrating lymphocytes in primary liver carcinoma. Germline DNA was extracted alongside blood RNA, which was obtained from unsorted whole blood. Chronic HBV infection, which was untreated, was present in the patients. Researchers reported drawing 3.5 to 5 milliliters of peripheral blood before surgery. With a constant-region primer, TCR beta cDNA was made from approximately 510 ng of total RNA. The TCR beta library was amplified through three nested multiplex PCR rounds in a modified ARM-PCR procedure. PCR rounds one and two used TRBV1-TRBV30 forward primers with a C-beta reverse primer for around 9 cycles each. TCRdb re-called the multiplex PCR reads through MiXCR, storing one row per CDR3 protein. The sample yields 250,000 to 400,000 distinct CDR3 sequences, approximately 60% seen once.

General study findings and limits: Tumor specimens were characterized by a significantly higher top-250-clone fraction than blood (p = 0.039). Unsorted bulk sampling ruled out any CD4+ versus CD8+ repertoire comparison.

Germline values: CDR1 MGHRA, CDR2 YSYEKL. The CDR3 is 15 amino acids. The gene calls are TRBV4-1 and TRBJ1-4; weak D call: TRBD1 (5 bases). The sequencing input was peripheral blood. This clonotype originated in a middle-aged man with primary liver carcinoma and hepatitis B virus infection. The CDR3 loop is CASSQVRQKNEELFF. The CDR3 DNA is TGCGCCAGCAGCCAAGTGAGACAGAAGAATGAAGAACTGTTTTTT.